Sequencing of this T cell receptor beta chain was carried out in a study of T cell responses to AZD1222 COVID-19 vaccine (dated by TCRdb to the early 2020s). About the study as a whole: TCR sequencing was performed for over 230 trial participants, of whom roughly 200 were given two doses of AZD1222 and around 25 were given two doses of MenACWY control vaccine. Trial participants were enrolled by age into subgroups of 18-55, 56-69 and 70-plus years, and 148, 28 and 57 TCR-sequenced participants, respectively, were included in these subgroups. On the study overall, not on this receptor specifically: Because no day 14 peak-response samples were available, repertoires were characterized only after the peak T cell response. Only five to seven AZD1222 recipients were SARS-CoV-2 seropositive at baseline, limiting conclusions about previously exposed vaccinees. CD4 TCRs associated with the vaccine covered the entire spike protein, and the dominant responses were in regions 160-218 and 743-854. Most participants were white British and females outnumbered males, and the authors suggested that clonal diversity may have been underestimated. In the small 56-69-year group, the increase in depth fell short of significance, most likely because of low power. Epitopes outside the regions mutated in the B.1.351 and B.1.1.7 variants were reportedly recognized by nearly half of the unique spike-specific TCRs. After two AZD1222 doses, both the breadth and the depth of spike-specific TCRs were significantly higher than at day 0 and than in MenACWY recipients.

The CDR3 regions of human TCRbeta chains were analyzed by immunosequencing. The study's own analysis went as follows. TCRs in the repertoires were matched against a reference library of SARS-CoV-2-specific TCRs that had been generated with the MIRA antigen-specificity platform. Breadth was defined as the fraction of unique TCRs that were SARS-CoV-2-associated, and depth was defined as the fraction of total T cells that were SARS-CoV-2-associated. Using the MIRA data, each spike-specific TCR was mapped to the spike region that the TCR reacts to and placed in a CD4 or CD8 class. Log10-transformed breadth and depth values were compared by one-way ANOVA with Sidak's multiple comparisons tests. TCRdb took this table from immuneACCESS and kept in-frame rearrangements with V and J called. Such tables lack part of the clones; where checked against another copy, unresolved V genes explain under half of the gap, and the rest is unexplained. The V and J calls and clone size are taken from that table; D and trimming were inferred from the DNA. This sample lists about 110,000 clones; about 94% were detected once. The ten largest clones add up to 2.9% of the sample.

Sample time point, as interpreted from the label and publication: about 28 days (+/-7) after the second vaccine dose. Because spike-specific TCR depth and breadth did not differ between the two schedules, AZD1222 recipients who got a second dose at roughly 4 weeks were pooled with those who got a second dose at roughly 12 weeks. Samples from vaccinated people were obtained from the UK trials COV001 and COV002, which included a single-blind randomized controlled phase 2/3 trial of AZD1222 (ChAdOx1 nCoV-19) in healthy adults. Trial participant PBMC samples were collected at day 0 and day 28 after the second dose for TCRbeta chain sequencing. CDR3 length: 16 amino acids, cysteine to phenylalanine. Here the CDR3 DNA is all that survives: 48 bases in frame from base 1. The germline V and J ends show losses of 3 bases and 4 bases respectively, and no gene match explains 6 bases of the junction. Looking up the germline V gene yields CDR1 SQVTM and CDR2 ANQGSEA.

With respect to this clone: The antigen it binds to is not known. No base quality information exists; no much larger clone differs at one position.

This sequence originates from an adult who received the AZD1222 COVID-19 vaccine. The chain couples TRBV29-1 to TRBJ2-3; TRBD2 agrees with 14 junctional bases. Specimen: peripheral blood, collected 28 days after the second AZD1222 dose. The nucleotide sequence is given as TGCAGCGTTGAGGGACTAGCGGGAGATATCGCAGATACGCAGTATTTT. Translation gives CSVEGLAGDIADTQYF.